The TCR beta chain described here comes from a study of T-cell memory formation after mild COVID-19 (dated by TCRdb to about 2021). Regarding the research as a whole: TCR sequence clusters from the two donors were largely donor specific. In a couple of donors, T-cell clones that expanded and contracted after mild COVID-19 were followed by sequencing TCRalpha and TCRbeta repertoires longitudinally. The cohort was made up of two young adult volunteers, one female and one male, who were previously healthy.

The run used an Illumina NovaSeq 6000. TCRalpha and TCRbeta cDNA libraries were built by 5'RACE with constant-segment primers, adding sample barcodes and unique molecular identifiers. Trizol reagent was used to extract RNA from every sample. Amplification of the libraries took two PCR steps, and the second step added a second sample barcode plus Illumina TruSeq adapters. Sequencing of libraries was performed on an Illumina NovaSeq with 2 x 150 bp paired-end reads. The published analysis was carried out like this. The reads were demultiplexed and collapsed into UMI-guided consensus sequences using migec v1.2.7. With mixcr v2.1.11, UMI consensuses were aligned to TRA and TRB V and J templates and assembled into clonotypes. A clonotype was counted as expanded or contracted only when both edgeR and NoisET called the clonotype significant, with the noise models trained on biological replicates. For edgeR calls, the thresholds were a false discovery rate-adjusted p below 0.01 and a log2 fold-change of 1. As an exploratory analysis of dynamics, max-normalized trajectories of the 1000 most abundant clonotypes were examined by PCA with hierarchical clustering. Separately sequenced CD4+ and CD8+ repertoires were used to assign the CD4 or CD8 phenotype of responding clones. The public reads were reprocessed in TCRdb via fastp at Q25 and MiXCR, keeping in-frame beta chains. Entries that share a CDR3 protein sequence are merged under the most common genes and DNA. Here the V and J calls rest on TCRdb's processing, not on the authors' analysis. The sample table records some 440,000 distinct CDR3 sequences; around 27% of these occur just once. 12% of the sample comes from the top ten.

Ficoll-Paque density gradient centrifugation was the method used to isolate PBMCs. What the research found in general, with its limitations: Contracting CD4+ clones appeared mostly in the CM and EM memory subsets, whereas CD8+ clones were enriched in EMRA. Clones contracting from day 15 to 85 had balanced CD4/CD8 phenotypes, while a second wave expanding from day 15 to 37 was biased towards CD4+. The second-wave clones that peaked on day 37 were not confirmed to be SARS-CoV-2 specific. The study included only a couple of mild cases, and larger cohorts that include severe cases with pre-infection samples were judged to be necessary. Some responding clones were found in pre-infection memory, which suggests that pre-existing cross-reactive memory T cells took part in the SARS-CoV-2 response.

There are 15 amino acids in the CDR3, from cysteine to phenylalanine inclusive. Only the CDR3 part of the read is kept: 45 bases, read in frame from the first base. The germline V gene yields SGHTA for CDR1 and FQGNSA for CDR2. The V end loses 3 bases and the J end loses 5 bases, and a stretch of 16 bases separates them. This clonotype was picked up a small number of times. What this receptor recognizes is not known. Base qualities are not recorded, but no much larger clone differs from it by a single base. The material sequenced was PBMCs or a T cell subset sorted from them (not recorded which). This TCR was recovered from an adult woman who had mild COVID-19 (a few samples of this study predate the infection). The sample titles of this study are shuffled in the database, so cell type and time point are left out; the donor was told from shared clones. The rearrangement combines TRBV7-2 with TRBJ1-1; no D gene can be assigned with confidence. CDR3 reads: CASSLTSGLDTEAFF. DNA sequence: TGTGCCAGCAGCTTGACATCCGGCTTGGATACTGAAGCTTTCTTT.